Each of the 15 T cell receptor beta chains below was sequenced from the same sample in a study of cytomegalovirus exposure and HLA in healthy donors. It was with 60 Vbeta and 13 Jbeta primers that the PCR ran. Assay: immunoSEQ multiplex PCR; the TCRdb copy retains only in-frame clones and omits some. This sample carries around 120,000 clones, more than 70% of them seen once, and the ten largest clones take over 0.9%. Sequences were obtained from PBMCs. The receptors originated from a human donor in good health.

The J gene is TRBJ1-6, the V gene TRBV19, with D unclear. V lost 3 bases to trimming and J lost 7 bases, with 10 bases between them. The CDR3 runs 14 residues. Per the germline V gene, CDR1 is LNHDA and CDR2 is SQIVND (reference sequence). CDR3 protein: CASSIWRENSPLHF. The CDR3 DNA is TGTGCCAGTAGTATTTGGCGGGAAAATTCACCCCTCCACTTT.

V is TRBV28 and J is TRBJ2-7, with unresolved D. V shed 5 bases and J shed 0 bases, with 23 bases lying between them. Germline V gene lookup returns CDR1 MDHEN and CDR2 SYDVKM. The CDR3 runs to 18 residues. DNA for the CDR3: TGTGCCAGCAGTACCCCTGTTCTTCCAGAAGCGTCCTCCTACGAGCAGTACTTC. This codes for CASSTPVLPEASSYEQYF.

The rearrangement uses TRBV6-1 and TRBJ2-1, with 12 bases fitting TRBD2. Germline-derived CDR1 and CDR2 are MNHNS and SASEGT. J was trimmed by 10 bases and V by 5 bases; bases with no gene match: 3. The CDR3 has 13 amino acids. CDR3 DNA: TGTGCCAGCAGTTCGCTAGCGGGGGGGGAGCAGTTCTTC. Protein: CASSSLAGGEQFF.

The chain joins TRBV7-6 to TRBJ1-1; D remains ambiguous. The CDR3 is 12 amino acids. CDR1 is SGHVS and CDR2 is FNYEAQ in the germline V gene. The V gene lost 10 bases and the J gene lost 4 bases, with 13 bases spanning the gap. The CDR3 nucleotides read TGTGCCACCAACGCGGGTGGCACTGAAGCTTTCTTT. Translated, it gives CATNAGGTEAFF.

This chain uses TRBV7-6 with TRBJ1-2, with D possibly TRBD1 on 6 matching bases. V gave up 6 bases and J gave up 10 bases, with 21 bases separating them. This CDR3 has 14 amino acids. Germline V gene lookup returns CDR1 SGHVS and CDR2 FNYEAQ. CDR3 DNA: TGTGCCAGCAGGGCGGGGGGGGCTTCCCCTCACTACACCTTC. Translating gives CASRAGGASPHYTF.

This clone was recorded only once. The chain combines TRBV2 with TRBJ1-5; D is perhaps TRBD1 (5 bases). V was cut by 4 bases and J by 5 bases, with 9 bases left in between. CDR1 SNHLY and CDR2 FYNNEI come from the germline V gene. The CDR3 consists of 13 residues. CDR3: CASSVDRDQPQHF. CDR3 nucleotide sequence: TGTGCCAGCAGTGTAGACAGAGATCAGCCCCAGCATTTT.

The chain uses TRBV7-6 and TRBJ2-7; 14 bases fit TRBD2. Trimming cost V 5 bases and J 6 bases; bases outside gene matches: 6. Germline V gene data show CDR1 as SGHVS and CDR2 as FNYEAQ. This CDR3 is built from 15 residues. The CDR3 DNA sequence: TGTGCCAGCAGCCTACGACTAGCGGGGGGGTCCGAGCAGTACTTC. It specifies CASSLRLAGGSEQYF. Full variable domain (rest looked up from reference TRBV7-6 and TRBJ2-7): GAGVSQSPRYKVTKRGQDVALRCDPISGHVSLYWYRQALGQGPEFLTYFNYEAQQDKSGLPNDRFSAERPEGSISTLTIQRTEQRDSAMYRCASSLRLAGGSEQYFGPGTRLTVT.

V and J are TRBV5-1 and TRBJ2-5, with 7 positions matching TRBD1. V lost 0 bases and J lost 5; bases outside the gene matches: 7. Germline V gives CDR1 SGHRS, CDR2 YFSETQ. The CDR3 extends over 15 amino acids. CDR3 sequence (DNA): TGCGCCAGCAGCTTGGGCGCAGGGGGTGGGGAGACCCAGTACTTC. This gives the protein CASSLGAGGGETQYF.

This clone was seen just once. This rearrangement joins TRBV2 to TRBJ1-6, with 8 bases matching TRBD1. Trimming at V came to 6 bases and at J to 5 bases, leaving 9 bases not matched to a gene. The CDR3 length is 16 residues. Germline V gene sequence: CDR1 SNHLY, CDR2 FYNNEI. In DNA, the CDR3 is TGTGCCAGCAGCCCACAGGGGGTCGTTAATAATTCACCCCTCCACTTT. This codes for CASSPQGVVNNSPLHF.

The rearrangement joins TRBV7-9 to TRBJ2-1, with a weak D call TRBD2 (6 bases). The CDR3 is made up of 12 amino acids. CDR1 is SEHNR and CDR2 is FQNEAQ in the germline V gene (reference sequence). V lost 8 bases and J 7 bases, leaving 12 bases between the germline ends. In DNA, the CDR3 is TGTGCCAGCCGGGACTCCGCTAATGAGCAGTTCTTC. It translates to CASRDSANEQFF.

The chain joins TRBV19 to TRBJ1-2; D is uncertain. This CDR3 contains 12 residues. In germline, CDR1 is LNHDA, CDR2 SQIVND (reference sequence). Trimming took 5 bases from V and 6 from J, leaving 10 bases between them. DNA of the CDR3: TGTGCCAGTAGTTTAGGGAGGGATGGCTACACCTTC. This translates into CASSLGRDGYTF.

This chain joins TRBV19 and TRBJ2-1; D remains unclear. The CDR3 runs to 16 residues. Trimming stripped 6 bases from V and 0 bases from J, with 15 bases between. CDR1 is LNHDA, CDR2 SQIVND, per germline (reference sequence). CDR3 in DNA: TGTGCCAGTAGCCGCGTGACAACGAGCTCCTACAATGAGCAGTTCTTC. Protein: CASSRVTTSSYNEQFF.

The chain is built from TRBV18 and TRBJ2-1; 10 bases agree with TRBD2. Germline loops: CDR1 KGHSH, CDR2 LQKENI. With 2 bases clipped from V and 8 bases from J, the junction kept 6 bases outside the gene matches. The CDR3 is 15 amino acids. The chain's CDR3 is CASSPILAGEDEQFF. The CDR3 nucleotides read TGTGCCAGCTCACCAATCCTAGCGGGGGAGGATGAGCAGTTCTTC. The full variable domain, rest sourced from reference TRBV18 and TRBJ2-1, is NAGVMQNPRHLVRRRGQEARLRCSPMKGHSHVYWYRQLPEEGLKFMVYLQKENIIDESGMPKERFSAEFPKEGPSILRIQQVVRGDSAAYFCASSPILAGEDEQFFGPGTRLTVL.

This rearrangement joins TRBV7-9 to TRBJ2-7; the D is unclear. The germline gives CDR1 SEHNR, CDR2 FQNEAQ (reference sequence). Trimming stripped 1 base from V and 5 bases from J, with 6 bases between. The CDR3 contains 12 residues. CDR3 nucleotide sequence: TGTGCCAGCAGCTTAGACAGTAACGAGCAGTACTTC. Amino acids: CASSLDSNEQYF.

The gene calls are TRBV29-1 and TRBJ1-1; TRBD1 might be the D (6 bases). The CDR3 is made up of 13 amino acids. Trimming cost V 6 bases and J 0 bases, with 11 bases left between them. Germline CDR1 is SQVTM and CDR2 is ANQGSEA. CDR3 residues: CSVRQEMNTEAFF. The CDR3 DNA reads TGCAGCGTGCGACAGGAAATGAACACTGAAGCTTTCTTT.